The entry below gives a single TCR beta chain sequence along with its context. The antigen is undetermined. All patients were treatment-naive before thyroid surgery. The sample belongs to a study of metastatic and nonmetastatic thyroid tumors. Study summary: Comparison of repertoires was carried out across blood and tumor or nodule tissue from malignant and benign thyroid patients. General study findings and limits: Malignant thyroid tumors reportedly had TCR beta diversity that was significantly higher than in benign nodules, in blood and tumor.

V shed 1 base and J shed 12 bases, with 14 bases lying between them. Germline loops: CDR1 SGHAT, CDR2 FQNNGV. The CDR3 runs to 13 residues. As processed by the authors: For papillary thyroid cancer, a distant-metastasis classifier was constructed from CDR3 differences observed across clinicopathological groups. MiXCR was used by TCRdb to re-call the PCR reads. TCRdb assigned the V and J calls; the authors' analysis was not used. This sample has about 4,000 clones; approximately 22% occur once, and the top ten carry around 35%. The receptor was isolated from a male donor with papillary thyroid cancer or a benign thyroid nodule (not recorded which). Some clones in this sample may be carry-over from other donors' samples. Sequenced sample: tumor tissue. This chain joins TRBV11-2 and TRBJ2-3; D tentatively fits TRBD1 or TRBD2 (5 bases each). The CDR3 spells CASSLVGTGFQYF. For the CDR3, the DNA is TGTGCCAGCAGCTTAGTTGGGACGGGGTTCCAGTATTTT.